This is a list of T cell receptor beta chains from one sample in a study of T cells in Graves' hyperthyroidism and ophthalmopathy. Each CDR3 protein is one row after TCRdb ran MiXCR on the multiplex PCR reads. This sample yields fewer than 300,000 distinct CDR3 sequences, of which about 25% are seen a single time; about a quarter belongs to the top ten. Sample: blood. The receptors stem from a man aged 35-49 years with Graves' hyperthyroidism that later progressed to Graves' ophthalmopathy. The CDR3 runs from the conserved cysteine through the conserved F or W. A D gene is named only where the DNA matches it firmly. Clone sizes are given selectively: once, few, many, or a class where the clone is expanded.

v_call: TRBV28
d_call: TRBD1
j_call: TRBJ1-2
clone_size: NA
cdr3_aa: CASRNTGGYGYTF
cdr3_nt: TGTGCCAGCAGAAATACAGGGGGCTATGGCTACACCTTC

v_call: TRBV3-1
d_call: NA
j_call: TRBJ2-7
clone_size: NA
cdr3_aa: CASSQRGTEQYF
cdr3_nt: TGTGCCAGCAGCCAGCGTGGGACCGAGCAGTACTTC

v_call: TRBV7-9
d_call: TRBD1
j_call: TRBJ1-1
clone_size: many
cdr3_aa: CASSRNGQGGEAFF
cdr3_nt: TGTGCCAGCAGCCGAAATGGACAGGGTGGGGAAGCTTTCTTT

v_call: TRBV6-1
d_call: NA
j_call: TRBJ2-7
clone_size: many
cdr3_aa: CASRVAAVGEQYF
cdr3_nt: TGTGCCAGCAGGGTAGCGGCCGTGGGAGAGCAGTACTTC

v_call: TRBV5-1
d_call: TRBD2
j_call: TRBJ2-7
clone_size: NA
cdr3_aa: CASSMGSRTSGVYEQYF
cdr3_nt: TGCGCCAGCAGCATGGGGTCCCGGACTAGCGGGGTCTACGAGCAGTACTTC

v_call: TRBV6-2/TRBV6-3
d_call: NA
j_call: TRBJ2-7
clone_size: many
cdr3_aa: CASSYGGPYEQYF
cdr3_nt: TGTGCCAGCAGTTACGGGGGGCCCTACGAGCAGTACTTC

v_call: TRBV12-3/TRBV12-4
d_call: NA
j_call: TRBJ1-5
clone_size: few
cdr3_aa: CASGPGLASGSAQHF
cdr3_nt: TGTGCCAGCGGCCCGGGACTCGCGTCAGGATCGGCCCAGCATTTT

v_call: TRBV20-1
d_call: TRBD2
j_call: TRBJ2-5
clone_size: NA
cdr3_aa: CSARSAGGTQETQYF
cdr3_nt: TGCAGTGCTAGATCGGCGGGAGGCACCCAAGAGACCCAGTACTTC

v_call: TRBV10-3
d_call: TRBD2
j_call: TRBJ2-7
clone_size: NA
cdr3_aa: CASSKSGTYEQYF
cdr3_nt: TGTGCCAGCAGTAAAAGCGGGACCTACGAGCAGTACTTC

v_call: TRBV7-8
d_call: TRBD1
j_call: TRBJ1-5
clone_size: NA
cdr3_aa: CASSFRDRVNQPQHF
cdr3_nt: TGTGCCAGCAGCTTCCGGGACAGGGTCAATCAGCCCCAGCATTTT

v_call: TRBV6-1
d_call: NA
j_call: TRBJ2-4
clone_size: many
cdr3_aa: CASSEALHTAKNIQYF
cdr3_nt: TGTGCCAGCAGTGAAGCTTTGCACACCGCCAAAAACATTCAGTACTTC

v_call: TRBV3-1
d_call: NA
j_call: TRBJ2-2
clone_size: NA
cdr3_aa: CASSHTTPNTGELFF
cdr3_nt: TGTGCCAGCAGCCACACAACACCGAACACCGGGGAGCTGTTTTTT

v_call: TRBV11-2
d_call: NA
j_call: TRBJ2-5
clone_size: many
cdr3_aa: CASSQEGLALQETQYF
cdr3_nt: TGTGCCAGCAGCCAGGAAGGGCTAGCCCTCCAAGAGACCCAGTACTTC

v_call: TRBV10-2
d_call: NA
j_call: TRBJ1-1
clone_size: many
cdr3_aa: CASSVPNTEAFF
cdr3_nt: TGCGCCAGCAGTGTCCCGAACACTGAAGCTTTCTTT

v_call: TRBV4-1
d_call: TRBD1
j_call: TRBJ1-2
clone_size: NA
cdr3_aa: CASSQGPGQGFYGYTF
cdr3_nt: TGCGCCAGCAGCCAAGGACCGGGACAGGGTTTCTATGGCTACACCTTC

v_call: TRBV11-2
d_call: NA
j_call: TRBJ2-5
clone_size: many
cdr3_aa: CASSLVGRALLRETQYF
cdr3_nt: TGTGCCAGCAGCTTAGTTGGCAGGGCCTTACTTCGAGAGACCCAGTACTTC

v_call: TRBV12-3/TRBV12-4
d_call: TRBD1
j_call: TRBJ1-1
clone_size: many
cdr3_aa: CASSETGVNTEAFF
cdr3_nt: TGTGCCAGCAGTGAGACAGGGGTGAACACTGAAGCTTTCTTT

v_call: TRBV6-5
d_call: NA
j_call: TRBJ1-6
clone_size: many
cdr3_aa: CASSYGHQEFYNSPLHF
cdr3_nt: TGTGCCAGCAGTTATGGTCACCAAGAATTTTATAATTCACCCCTCCACTTT